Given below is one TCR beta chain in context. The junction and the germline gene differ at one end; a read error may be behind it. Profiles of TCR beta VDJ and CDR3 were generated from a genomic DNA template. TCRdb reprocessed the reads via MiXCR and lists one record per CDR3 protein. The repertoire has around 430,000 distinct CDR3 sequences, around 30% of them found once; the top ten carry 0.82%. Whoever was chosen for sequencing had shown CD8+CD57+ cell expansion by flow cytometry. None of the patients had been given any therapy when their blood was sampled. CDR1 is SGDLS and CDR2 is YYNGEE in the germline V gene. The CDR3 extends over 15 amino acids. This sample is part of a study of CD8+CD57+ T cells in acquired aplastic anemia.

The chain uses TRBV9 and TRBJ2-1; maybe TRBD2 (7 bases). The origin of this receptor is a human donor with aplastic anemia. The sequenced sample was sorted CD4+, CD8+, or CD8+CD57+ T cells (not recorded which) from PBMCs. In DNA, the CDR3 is TGTCCCAGCAGCGTAGCAGCGGGACATTACAATGAGCAGTTCTTC. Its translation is CPSSVAAGHYNEQFF.